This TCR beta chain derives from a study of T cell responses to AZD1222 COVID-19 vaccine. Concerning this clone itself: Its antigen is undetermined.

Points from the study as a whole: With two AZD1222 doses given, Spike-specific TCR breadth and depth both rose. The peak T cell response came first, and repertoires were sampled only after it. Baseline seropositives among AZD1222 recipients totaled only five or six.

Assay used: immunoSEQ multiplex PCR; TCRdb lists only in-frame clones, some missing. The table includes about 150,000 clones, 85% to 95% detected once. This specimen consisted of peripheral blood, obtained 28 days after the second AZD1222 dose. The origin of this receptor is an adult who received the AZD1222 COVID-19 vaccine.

The DNA of the CDR3 is TGTGCCAGCAGCTTAGTCGGTGCAACTAATGAAAAACTGTTTTTT. This codes for CASSLVGATNEKLFF. V and J are TRBV7-2 and TRBJ1-4; D ambiguous. The CDR3 spans 15 residues. Trimming cost V 1 base and J 0 bases, with 6 bases left between them. Germline V gives CDR1 SGHTA, CDR2 FQGNSA.